This T cell receptor beta chain appears in the sequencing data of a study of OX40 agonist ivuxolimab in advanced cancers. Looking at the study overall: Patients were treated with ivuxolimab, an agonistic anti-OX40 (CD134) antibody. People who had prior anti-PD-1, anti-PD-L1 or anti-CTLA-4 therapy could take part, and about 37% had some. General study points: On average, a greater number of expanded clones characterised CD8+ T cells relative to CD4+.

On this clone: The antigen is undetermined.

Samples of blood were obtained at baseline, on cycle 4 day 1, and on cycle 7 day 1. TCRdb's copy holds only in-frame clones and misses some; the assay was immunoSEQ multiplex PCR. The sample has about 53,000 clones; roughly nine tenths are singletons. Germline trimming cut 6 bases from V and 4 bases from J; bases unmatched to any gene: 4. Germline V gene data show CDR1 as MGHDK and CDR2 as SYGVNS. The CDR3 is made up of 13 amino acids. The source is an adult with an advanced solid tumor such as melanoma, head and neck, liver or kidney cancer. J is TRBJ2-7 and V is TRBV25-1; 9 bases line up with TRBD1. The specimen was CD4+ or CD8+ T cells sorted from blood, collected in a trial of the OX40 agonist ivuxolimab. The CDR3 DNA reads TGTGCCAGCAGACAGGGGGCGGGGTACGAGCAGTACTTC. As protein: CASRQGAGYEQYF.